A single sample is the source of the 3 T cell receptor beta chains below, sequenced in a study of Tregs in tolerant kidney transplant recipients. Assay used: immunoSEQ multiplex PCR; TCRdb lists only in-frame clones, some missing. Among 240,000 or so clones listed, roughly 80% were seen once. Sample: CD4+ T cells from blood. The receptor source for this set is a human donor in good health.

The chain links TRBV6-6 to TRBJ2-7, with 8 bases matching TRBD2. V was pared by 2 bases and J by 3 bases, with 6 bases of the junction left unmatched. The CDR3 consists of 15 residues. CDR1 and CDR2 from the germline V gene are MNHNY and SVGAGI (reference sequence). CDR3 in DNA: TGTGCCAGCAGTTACCAGGGACTAGTGAACTACGAGCAGTACTTC. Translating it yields CASSYQGLVNYEQYF.

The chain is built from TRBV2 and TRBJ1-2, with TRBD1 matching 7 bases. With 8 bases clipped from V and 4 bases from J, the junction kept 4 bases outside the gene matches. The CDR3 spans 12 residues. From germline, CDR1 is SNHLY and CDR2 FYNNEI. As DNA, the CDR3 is TGTGCCAGCGGGGACAGTCTCTATGGCTACACCTTC. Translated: CASGDSLYGYTF.

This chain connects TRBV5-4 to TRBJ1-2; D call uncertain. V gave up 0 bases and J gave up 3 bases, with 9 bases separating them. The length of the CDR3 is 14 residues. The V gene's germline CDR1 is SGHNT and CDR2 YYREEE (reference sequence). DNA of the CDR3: TGTGCCAGCAGCTTGGGTCGGCCGTACTATGGCTACACCTTC. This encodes CASSLGRPYYGYTF.